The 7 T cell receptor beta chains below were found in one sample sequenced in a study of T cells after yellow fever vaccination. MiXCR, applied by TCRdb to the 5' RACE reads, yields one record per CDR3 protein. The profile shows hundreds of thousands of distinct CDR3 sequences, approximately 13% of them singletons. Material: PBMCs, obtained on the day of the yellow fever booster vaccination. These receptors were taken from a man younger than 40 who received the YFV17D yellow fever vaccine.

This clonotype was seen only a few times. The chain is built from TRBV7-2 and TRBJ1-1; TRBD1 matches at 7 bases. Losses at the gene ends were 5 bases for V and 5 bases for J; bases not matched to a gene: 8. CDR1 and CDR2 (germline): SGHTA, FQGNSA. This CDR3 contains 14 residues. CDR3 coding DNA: TGTGCCAGCAGCGTAGGGGGCCTGGGGACTGAAGCTTTCTTT. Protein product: CASSVGGLGTEAFF.

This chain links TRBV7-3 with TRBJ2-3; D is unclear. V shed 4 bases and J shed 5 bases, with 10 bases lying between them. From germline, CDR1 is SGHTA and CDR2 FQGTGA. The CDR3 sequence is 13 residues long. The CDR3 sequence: CASSSGSLDTQYF. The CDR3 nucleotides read TGTGCCAGCAGCTCAGGTTCACTAGATACGCAGTATTTT. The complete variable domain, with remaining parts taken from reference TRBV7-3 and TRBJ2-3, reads GAGVSQTPSNKVTEKGKYVELRCDPISGHTALYWYRQSLGQGPEFLIYFQGTGAADDSGLPNDRFFAVRPEGSVSTLKIQRTERGDSAVYLCASSSGSLDTQYFGPGTRLTVL.

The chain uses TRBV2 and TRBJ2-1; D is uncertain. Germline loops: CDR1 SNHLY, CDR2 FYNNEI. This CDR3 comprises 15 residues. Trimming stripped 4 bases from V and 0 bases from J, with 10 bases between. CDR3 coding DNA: TGTGCCAGCAGTGGACACGCGACCTCCTACAATGAGCAGTTCTTC. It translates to CASSGHATSYNEQFF.

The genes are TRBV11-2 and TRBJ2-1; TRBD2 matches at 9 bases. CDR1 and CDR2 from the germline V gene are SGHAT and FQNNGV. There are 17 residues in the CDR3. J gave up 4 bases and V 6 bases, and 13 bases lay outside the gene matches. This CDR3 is CASRSGDGSGSYNEQFF. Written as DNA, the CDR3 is TGTGCCAGCAGATCCGGTGATGGTAGCGGGAGTTACAATGAGCAGTTCTTC.

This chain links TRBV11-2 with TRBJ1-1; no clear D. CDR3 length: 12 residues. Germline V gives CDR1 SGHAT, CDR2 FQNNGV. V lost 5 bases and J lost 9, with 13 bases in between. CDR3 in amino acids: CASSDPRVKAFF. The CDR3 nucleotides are TGTGCCAGCAGCGACCCCCGGGTCAAAGCTTTCTTT.

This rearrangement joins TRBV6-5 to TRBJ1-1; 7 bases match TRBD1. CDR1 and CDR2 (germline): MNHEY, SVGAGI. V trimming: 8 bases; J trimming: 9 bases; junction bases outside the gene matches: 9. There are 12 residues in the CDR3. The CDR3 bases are TGTGCCAGCGGGGACAGTCACAGTAAAGCTTTCTTT. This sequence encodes CASGDSHSKAFF.

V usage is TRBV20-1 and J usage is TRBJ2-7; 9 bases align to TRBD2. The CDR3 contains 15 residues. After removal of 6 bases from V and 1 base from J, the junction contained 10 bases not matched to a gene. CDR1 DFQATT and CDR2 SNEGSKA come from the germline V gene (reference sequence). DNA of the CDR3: TGCAGTGCCACAGGACTAGCGAGTCTATCCTACGAGCAGTACTTC. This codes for CSATGLASLSYEQYF.